These 12 T cell receptor beta chains were all obtained from the same sample, sequenced in a study of blood T cell repertoires in COVID-19. Sequenced by immunoSEQ multiplex PCR; TCRdb stores in-frame clones only, minus some. The sample consists of approximately 320,000 clones, 85% of them appearing once. Sample: peripheral blood. The receptors were gathered from a human donor in a cohort sampled during active COVID-19.

The chain combines TRBV15 with TRBJ1-1; D call uncertain. The germline CDR1 and CDR2 sequences are LNHNV and YYDKDF (reference sequence). Trimming pared 5 bases from V and 1 base from J, leaving 14 bases between. This CDR3 has 15 amino acids. The CDR3 DNA sequence: TGTGCCACCAGCTTGCCAAGGGAGGCGAACACTGAAGCTTTCTTT. Protein: CATSLPREANTEAFF.

This sequence joins TRBV19 and TRBJ1-2; a weak D match, TRBD1 (6 bases). This CDR3 contains 14 residues. Germline CDR1 reads LNHDA; CDR2 reads SQIVND (reference sequence). V was pared by 4 bases and J by 2 bases, with 11 bases between. The CDR3 DNA reads as TGTGCCAGTAGTAGTCAGGGGCAGAACTATGGCTACACCTTC. Its protein product is CASSSQGQNYGYTF.

The chain carries TRBV6-5 and TRBJ1-2; maybe TRBD1 (5 bases). The CDR3 spans 12 residues. From germline, CDR1 is MNHEY and CDR2 SVGAGI. V was clipped by 6 bases and J by 8 bases, with 13 bases between them. The CDR3 sequence is CASRRQGGGYTF. DNA for the CDR3: TGTGCCAGCAGGAGGCAGGGCGGCGGCTACACCTTC.

The V call is TRBV10-1, the J call TRBJ2-5; 7 nucleotides line up with TRBD1. CDR1 is WNHNN and CDR2 is SYGVQD in the germline V gene (reference sequence). Trimming at V came to 8 bases and at J to 5 bases, leaving 14 bases not matched to a gene. There are 15 residues in the CDR3. The CDR3 protein is CASLRDRDIRETQYF. DNA of the CDR3: TGCGCCAGCCTTCGAGACAGGGATATCCGGGAGACCCAGTACTTC.

The rearrangement links TRBV2 to TRBJ2-7; 8 positions agree with TRBD1. Germline CDR1 and CDR2: SNHLY and FYNNEI. CDR3 length: 14 residues. J lost 6 bases, V lost 6 bases, and 10 bases had no gene match. The CDR3 spells CASRKRTGTGEQYF. CDR3 nucleotides: TGTGCCAGCAGGAAAAGGACAGGGACGGGCGAGCAGTACTTC.

This chain links TRBV29-1 with TRBJ2-2; 8 bases are shared with TRBD1. V trimming: 2 bases; J trimming: 3 bases; junction bases outside the gene matches: 5. Germline V CDR1 and CDR2: SQVTM, ANQGSEA. The CDR3 totals 15 residues. The CDR3 region has the DNA TGCAGCGTTGAAAGCGGACAGGGTCACACCGGGGAGCTGTTTTTT. Translated: CSVESGQGHTGELFF.

CDR3 DNA: TGTGCCTGGAGAGAGGACAGGGTAGCAGATACGCAGTATTTT. Translated, it gives CAWREDRVADTQYF. This chain joins TRBV30 and TRBJ2-3, with 8 bases matching TRBD1. V gave up 3 bases and J gave up 4 bases; unmatched junction bases: 6. In germline, CDR1 is GTSNPN, CDR2 SVGIG (reference sequence). This CDR3 is built from 14 residues.

The genes are TRBV23-1 and TRBJ2-2; 7 positions agree with TRBD1. TRBV23-1 is designated an ORF whose function remains uncertain. With V trimmed by 6 bases and J by 4 bases, 2 bases remained unmatched. CDR3 length: 13 amino acids. This CDR3 is CASRRQGTGELFF. The CDR3 coding sequence is TGCGCCAGCAGAAGACAGGGCACCGGGGAGCTGTTTTTT.

The V and J genes are TRBV18 and TRBJ1-3; D is unclear. The CDR3 runs to 18 residues. V lost 4 bases, J lost 0 bases, and 19 bases lay in between. Germline V gene data show CDR1 as KGHSH and CDR2 as LQKENI. The CDR3 region is CASSLEASVSRSGNTIYF. As DNA, the CDR3 is TGTGCCAGCTCACTGGAGGCCAGTGTTTCCCGCTCTGGAAACACCATATATTTT.

The chain couples TRBV27 to TRBJ2-7, with TRBD2 identical over 11 bases. J was trimmed by 5 bases and V by 6 bases; bases with no gene match: 9. This CDR3 has 15 residues. Germline CDR1 MNHEY, CDR2 SMNVEV (reference sequence). The CDR3 DNA reads TGTGCCAGCAGCCTTAGCGGGGGGGTTATGAACGAGCAGTACTTC. Protein product: CASSLSGGVMNEQYF.

The chain has TRBV6-5 and TRBJ1-2, with D possibly being TRBD1 (5 bases). The ends were cut back, 7 bases at V and 0 bases at J, with 9 bases in the middle. This CDR3 comprises 13 residues. Germline-derived CDR1 and CDR2 are MNHEY and SVGAGI. CDR3 sequence (DNA): TGTGCCAGCATTAAGGGGACTAACTATGGCTACACCTTC. Amino acids: CASIKGTNYGYTF.

This chain connects TRBV10-1 to TRBJ1-1, with 11 nucleotides matching TRBD1. This CDR3 is built from 15 residues. Germline trimming cut 3 bases from V and 5 bases from J; bases unmatched to any gene: 5. Germline-derived CDR1 and CDR2 are WNHNN and SYGVQD (reference sequence). CDR3 nucleotide sequence: TGCGCCAGCAGTGACTCCGGGACAGGGGGGACTGAAGCTTTCTTT. Amino acid sequence: CASSDSGTGGTEAFF.